A selection of T cell receptor beta chains follows, all from one sample in a study of blood T cell repertoires in COVID-19. Some clones are missing from TCRdb's copy, which holds only in-frame ones; the method was immunoSEQ multiplex PCR. Of approximately 57,000 clones listed, approximately 87% are singletons. Sequenced input: peripheral blood. These receptors all come from a man aged 40-49 years with active COVID-19. Each CDR3 is given with its conserved first and last residue. D genes are given only for firm matches. Some rows mark clone size as missing; the rest say once, few, many or name a class of expanded clone.

>TRBV29-1|-|-|TRBJ1-2
CSVVTGNLYGYTF
TGCAGCGTCGTTACGGGGAACCTTTATGGCTACACCTTC
>TRBV29-1|TRBD2|-|TRBJ2-7
CSVSGLAGYEQYF
TGCAGCGTTTCGGGACTAGCGGGATACGAGCAGTACTTC
>TRBV24-1|-|-|TRBJ2-3
CATSDFTGALTDTQYF
TGTGCCACCAGTGATTTCACGGGAGCCCTCACAGATACGCAGTATTTT
>TRBV10-3|TRBD1|-|TRBJ1-4
CAISDLGQVNEKLFF
TGTGCCATCAGTGACCTGGGACAGGTTAATGAAAAACTGTTTTTT
>TRBV28|-|-|TRBJ1-6
CASSSTGIRNSPLHF
TGTGCCAGCAGTTCAACAGGCATCAGGAATTCACCCCTCCACTTT
>TRBV5-1|TRBD2|-|TRBJ2-1
CASRETSGYNEQFF
TGCGCCAGCAGGGAGACTAGCGGATACAATGAGCAGTTCTTC
>TRBV6-6|-|-|TRBJ2-1
CASSTGTPTEQFF
TGTGCCAGCAGTACCGGGACACCGACTGAGCAGTTCTTC
>TRBV19|-|few|TRBJ2-3
CASSIGASPSTDTQYF
TGTGCCAGTAGTATAGGGGCTAGCCCTAGCACAGATACGCAGTATTTT
>TRBV5-1|TRBD2|-|TRBJ2-1
CASTPTSGIVREQFF
TGCGCCAGCACCCCGACTAGCGGGATTGTCAGGGAGCAGTTCTTC
>TRBV6-6|-|-|TRBJ2-1
CASRLNYEQFF
TGTGCCAGCAGACTGAACTATGAGCAGTTCTTC
>TRBV6-5|TRBD2|few|TRBJ2-1
CASYGPGLAGYEQFF
TGTGCCAGCTATGGACCGGGACTAGCGGGATATGAGCAGTTCTTC
>TRBV5-1|TRBD1|-|TRBJ1-1
CASSALNRGTEAFF
TGCGCCAGCAGCGCCCTAAACAGGGGCACTGAAGCTTTCTTT
>TRBV12-3/TRBV12-4|-|few|TRBJ1-5
CASSMVGQPQHF
TGTGCCAGCAGCATGGTGGGCCAGCCCCAGCATTTT
>TRBV4-1|TRBD2|-|TRBJ2-7
CASSQDKAGTFYEQYF
TGCGCCAGCAGCCAAGATAAAGCGGGAACTTTTTACGAGCAGTACTTC
>TRBV10-2|-|-|TRBJ1-1
CASTDRNTEAFF
TGCGCCAGTACAGACAGGAACACTGAAGCTTTCTTT
>TRBV6-6|-|-|TRBJ1-5
CASSYSATQSNQPQHF
TGTGCCAGCAGTTACTCGGCCACCCAGAGCAATCAGCCCCAGCATTTT
>TRBV6-6|-|-|TRBJ1-1
CASRLGSRNTEAFF
TGTGCCAGCAGGCTGGGGAGTCGGAACACTGAAGCTTTCTTT
>TRBV19|-|-|TRBJ2-1
CASRGSSYNEQFF
TGTGCCAGTAGGGGCAGCTCCTACAATGAGCAGTTCTTC
>TRBV4-2|-|-|TRBJ2-7
CASSQQYSHSYEQYF
TGTGCCAGCAGCCAACAATACAGCCACTCTTACGAGCAGTACTTC
>TRBV7-9|TRBD1|-|TRBJ2-3
CASSVGQGTDTQYF
TGTGCCAGCAGCGTGGGACAGGGAACAGATACGCAGTATTTT